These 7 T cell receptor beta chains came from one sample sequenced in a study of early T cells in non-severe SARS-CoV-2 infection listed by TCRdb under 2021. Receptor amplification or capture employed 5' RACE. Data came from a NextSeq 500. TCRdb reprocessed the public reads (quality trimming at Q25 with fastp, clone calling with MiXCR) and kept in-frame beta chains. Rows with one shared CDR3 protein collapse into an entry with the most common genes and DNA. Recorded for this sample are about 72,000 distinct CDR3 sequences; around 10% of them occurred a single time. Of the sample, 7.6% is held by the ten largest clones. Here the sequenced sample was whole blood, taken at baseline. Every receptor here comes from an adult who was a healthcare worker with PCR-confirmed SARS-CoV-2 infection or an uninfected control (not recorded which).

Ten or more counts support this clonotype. For the CDR3, the DNA is TGTGCCAGCAGCCGGGACAGGGGGGTTCAGCCCCAGCATTTT. Its protein is CASSRDRGVQPQHF. V and J are TRBV7-2 and TRBJ1-5, with 11 bases aligning to TRBD1. The CDR3 runs 14 residues. After removal of 5 bases from V and 6 bases from J, the junction contained 3 bases not matched to a gene. Germline CDR1 and CDR2: SGHTA and FQGNSA.

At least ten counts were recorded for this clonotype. The CDR3 sequence is CASGHELWAFF. The CDR3 DNA follows: TGTGCCAGTGGGCACGAGTTATGGGCTTTCTTT. The rearrangement joins TRBV6-2 or TRBV6-3 to TRBJ1-1; no clear D. V was trimmed by 9 bases and J by 11 bases, leaving 16 bases between them. The CDR3 sequence is 11 residues long. From germline, CDR1 is MNHEY and CDR2 SVGEGT.

CDR3 coding DNA: TGTGCCAGCAAACCAGCCAAAAACATTCAGTACTTC. This sequence encodes CASKPAKNIQYF. The chain links TRBV28 to TRBJ2-4; no clear D. The germline gives CDR1 MDHEN, CDR2 SYDVKM. CDR3 size: 12 residues. The V end lost 7 bases, the J end lost 0 bases, and 4 bases lay between the germline ends.

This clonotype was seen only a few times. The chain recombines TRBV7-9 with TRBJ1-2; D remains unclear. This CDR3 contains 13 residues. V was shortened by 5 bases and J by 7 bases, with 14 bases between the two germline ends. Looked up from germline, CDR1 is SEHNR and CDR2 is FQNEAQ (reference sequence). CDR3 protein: CASSPQAGRGYTF. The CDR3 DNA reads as TGTGCCAGCAGCCCGCAGGCAGGACGTGGCTACACCTTC.

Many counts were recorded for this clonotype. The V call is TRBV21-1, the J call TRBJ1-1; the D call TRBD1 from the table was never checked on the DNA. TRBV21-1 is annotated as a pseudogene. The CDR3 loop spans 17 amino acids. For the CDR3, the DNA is TGTGCCAGCAGGGAGAGGACAGGGACGGAGTTAATCGCTGAAGCTTTCTTT. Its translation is CASRERTGTELIAEAFF.

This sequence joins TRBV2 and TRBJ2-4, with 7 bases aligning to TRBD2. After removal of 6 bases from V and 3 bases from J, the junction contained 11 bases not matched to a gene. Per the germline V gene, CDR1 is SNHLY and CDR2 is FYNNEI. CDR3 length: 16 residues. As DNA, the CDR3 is TGTGCCAGCAGCCTTATGGTAGAGCGGGACAAAAACATTCAGTACTTC. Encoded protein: CASSLMVERDKNIQYF.

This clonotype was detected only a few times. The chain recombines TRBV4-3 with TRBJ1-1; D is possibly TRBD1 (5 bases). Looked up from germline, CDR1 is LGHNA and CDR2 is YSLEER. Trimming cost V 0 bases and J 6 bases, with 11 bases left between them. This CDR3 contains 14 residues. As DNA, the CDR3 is TGCGCCAGCAGCCAAGATTGGGGGTCCCCTGAAGCTTTCTTT. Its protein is CASSQDWGSPEAFF.